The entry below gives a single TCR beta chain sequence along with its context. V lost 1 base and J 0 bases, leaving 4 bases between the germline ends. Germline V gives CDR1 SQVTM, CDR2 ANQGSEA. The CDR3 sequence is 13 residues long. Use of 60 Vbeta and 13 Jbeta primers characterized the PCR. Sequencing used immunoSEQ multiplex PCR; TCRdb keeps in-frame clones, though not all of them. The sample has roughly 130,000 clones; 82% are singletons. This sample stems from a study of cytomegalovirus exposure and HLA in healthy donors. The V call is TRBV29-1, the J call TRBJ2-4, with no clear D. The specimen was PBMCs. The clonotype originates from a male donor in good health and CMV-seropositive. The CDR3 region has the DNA TGCAGCGTTGAAGGTCTAGCCAAAAACATTCAGTACTTC. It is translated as CSVEGLAKNIQYF.